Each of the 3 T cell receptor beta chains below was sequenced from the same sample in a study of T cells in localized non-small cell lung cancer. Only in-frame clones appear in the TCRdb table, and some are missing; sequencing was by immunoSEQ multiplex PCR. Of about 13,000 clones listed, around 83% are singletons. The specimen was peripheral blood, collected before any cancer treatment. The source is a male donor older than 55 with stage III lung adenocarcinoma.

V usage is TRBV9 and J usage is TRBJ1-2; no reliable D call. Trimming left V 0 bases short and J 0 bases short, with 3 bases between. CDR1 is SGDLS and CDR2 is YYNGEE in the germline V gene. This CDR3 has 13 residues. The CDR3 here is CASSVEANYGYTF. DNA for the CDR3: TGTGCCAGCAGCGTAGAAGCTAACTATGGCTACACCTTC. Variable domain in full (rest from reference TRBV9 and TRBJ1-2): DSGVTQTPKHLITATGQRVTLRCSPRSGDLSVYWYQQSLDQGLQFLIQYYNGEERAKGNILERFSAQQFPDLHSELNLSSLELGDSALYFCASSVEANYGYTFGSGTRLTVV.

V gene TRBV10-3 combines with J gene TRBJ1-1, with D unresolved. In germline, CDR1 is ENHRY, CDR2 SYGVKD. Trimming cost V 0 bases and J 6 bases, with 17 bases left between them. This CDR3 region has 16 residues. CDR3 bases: TGTGCCATCAGTGAGTCGGGATTGGGATTTGGGGCTGAAGCTTTCTTT. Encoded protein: CAISESGLGFGAEAFF.

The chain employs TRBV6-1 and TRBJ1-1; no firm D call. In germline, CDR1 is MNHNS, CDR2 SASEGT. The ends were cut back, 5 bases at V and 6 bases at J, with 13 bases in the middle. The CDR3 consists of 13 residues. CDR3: CASSSSGWAEAFF. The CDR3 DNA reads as TGTGCCAGCAGTTCCTCCGGGTGGGCTGAAGCTTTCTTT.